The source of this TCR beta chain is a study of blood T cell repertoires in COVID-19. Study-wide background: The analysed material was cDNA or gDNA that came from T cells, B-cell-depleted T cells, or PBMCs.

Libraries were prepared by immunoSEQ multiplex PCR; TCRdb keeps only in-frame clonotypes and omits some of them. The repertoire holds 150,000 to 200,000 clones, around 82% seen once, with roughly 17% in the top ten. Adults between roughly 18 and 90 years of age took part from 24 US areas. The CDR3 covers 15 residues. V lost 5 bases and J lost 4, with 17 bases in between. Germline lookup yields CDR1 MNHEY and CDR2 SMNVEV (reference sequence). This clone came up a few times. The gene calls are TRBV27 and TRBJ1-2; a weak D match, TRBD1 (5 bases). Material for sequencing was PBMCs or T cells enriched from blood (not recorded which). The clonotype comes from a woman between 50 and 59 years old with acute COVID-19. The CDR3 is CASSLGWGPTYGYTF. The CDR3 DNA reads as TGTGCCAGCAGTCTTGGTTGGGGCCCGACCTATGGCTACACCTTC.